Sequencing of this T cell receptor (beta chain) was carried out in a study of cytomegalovirus exposure and HLA in healthy donors. The overall study: There were 90 million to 130 million unique TCR beta sequences, drawn from roughly 200 million T cells, in an earlier analysis. Overall study results and limits: HLA alleles were associated with 16,000 or so TCR beta sequences in a later analysis at 0.05 false discovery rate.

PCR amplification relied on 60 Vbeta primers (plus 13 Jbeta primers). Produced via immunoSEQ multiplex PCR; TCRdb's table is partial and in-frame only. The sample carries 140,000 to 150,000 clones, roughly 86% recorded once. The CDR3 is made up of 17 amino acids. Germline-derived CDR1 and CDR2 are MNHNS and SASEGT. V was pared by 2 bases and J by 0 bases, with 14 bases between. On this clone: Antigen unknown.

Sequencing used PBMCs. The sequence came from a woman aged 40-49 years in good health and CMV-seronegative. This chain links TRBV6-1 with TRBJ2-1; D may be TRBD2 (5 bases). The CDR3 DNA reads TGTGCCAGCAGTGAATACTCGGGGTCGAGCTCCTACAATGAGCAGTTCTTC. Its protein product is CASSEYSGSSSYNEQFF.